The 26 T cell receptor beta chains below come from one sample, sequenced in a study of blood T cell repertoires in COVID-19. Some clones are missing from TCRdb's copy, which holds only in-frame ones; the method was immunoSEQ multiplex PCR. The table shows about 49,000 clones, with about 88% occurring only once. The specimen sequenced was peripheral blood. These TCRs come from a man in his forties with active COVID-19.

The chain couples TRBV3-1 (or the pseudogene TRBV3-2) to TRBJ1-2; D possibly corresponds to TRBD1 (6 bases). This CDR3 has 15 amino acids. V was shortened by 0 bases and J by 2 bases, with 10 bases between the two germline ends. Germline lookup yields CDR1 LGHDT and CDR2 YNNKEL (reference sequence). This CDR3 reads CASSQDFGQNYGYTF. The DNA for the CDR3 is TGTGCCAGCAGCCAAGATTTTGGACAGAACTATGGCTACACCTTC.

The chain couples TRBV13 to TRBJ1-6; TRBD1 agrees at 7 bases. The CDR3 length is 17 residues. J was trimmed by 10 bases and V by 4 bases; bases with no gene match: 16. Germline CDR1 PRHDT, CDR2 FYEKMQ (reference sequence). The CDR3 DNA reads TGTGCCAGCAGCTCGTTAGACAGGGTGGGGGGAGGATCACCCCTCCACTTT. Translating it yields CASSSLDRVGGGSPLHF.

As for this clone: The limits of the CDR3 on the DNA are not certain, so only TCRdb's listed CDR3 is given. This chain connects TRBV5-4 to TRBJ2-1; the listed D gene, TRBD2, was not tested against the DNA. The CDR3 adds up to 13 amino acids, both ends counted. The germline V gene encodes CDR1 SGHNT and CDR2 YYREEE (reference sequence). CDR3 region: CASSWGEGTGAFF.

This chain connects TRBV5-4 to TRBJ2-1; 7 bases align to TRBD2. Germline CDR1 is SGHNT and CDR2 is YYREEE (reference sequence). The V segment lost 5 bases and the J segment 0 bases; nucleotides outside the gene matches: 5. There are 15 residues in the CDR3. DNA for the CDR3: TGTGCCAGCAGAATTAGCGGGCCCTCCTACAATGAGCAGTTCTTC. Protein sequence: CASRISGPSYNEQFF. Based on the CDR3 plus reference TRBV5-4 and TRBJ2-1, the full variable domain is ETGVTQSPTHLIKTRGQQVTLRCSSQSGHNTVSWYQQALGQGPQFIFQYYREEENGRGNFPPRFSGLQFPNYSSELNVNALELDDSALYLCASRISGPSYNEQFFGPGTRLTVL.

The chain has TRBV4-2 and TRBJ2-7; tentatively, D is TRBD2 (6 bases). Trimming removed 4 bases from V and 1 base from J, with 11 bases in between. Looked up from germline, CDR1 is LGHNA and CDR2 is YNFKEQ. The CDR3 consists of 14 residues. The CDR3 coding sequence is TGTGCCAGCAGCCTCAGCGGGTCTTCCTACGAGCAGTACTTC. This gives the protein CASSLSGSSYEQYF.

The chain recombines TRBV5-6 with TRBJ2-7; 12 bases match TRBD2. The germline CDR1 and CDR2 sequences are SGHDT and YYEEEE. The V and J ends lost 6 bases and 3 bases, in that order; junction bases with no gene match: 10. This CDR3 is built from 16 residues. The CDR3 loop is CASTLTGLAGFYEQYF. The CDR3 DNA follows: TGTGCCAGCACCCTAACGGGACTAGCGGGTTTCTACGAGCAGTACTTC.

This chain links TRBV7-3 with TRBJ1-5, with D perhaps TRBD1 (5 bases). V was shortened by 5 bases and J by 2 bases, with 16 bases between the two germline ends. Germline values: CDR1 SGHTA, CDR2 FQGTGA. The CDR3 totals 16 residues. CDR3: CASSRIPGLRNQPQHF. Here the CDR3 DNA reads TGTGCCAGCAGCCGAATTCCAGGGTTGCGCAATCAGCCCCAGCATTTT.

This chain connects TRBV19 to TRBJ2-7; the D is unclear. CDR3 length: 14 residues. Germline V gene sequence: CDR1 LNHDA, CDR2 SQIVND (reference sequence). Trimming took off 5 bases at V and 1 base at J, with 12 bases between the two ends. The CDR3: CASSPPTGSYEQYF. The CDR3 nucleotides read TGTGCCAGTAGTCCACCGACCGGGTCCTACGAGCAGTACTTC.

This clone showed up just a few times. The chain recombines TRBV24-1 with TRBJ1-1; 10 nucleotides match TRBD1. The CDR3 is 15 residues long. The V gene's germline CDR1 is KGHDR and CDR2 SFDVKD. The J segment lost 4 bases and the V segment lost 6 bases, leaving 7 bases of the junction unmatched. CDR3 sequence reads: CATSRQGALGTEAFF. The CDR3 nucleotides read TGTGCCACCAGTAGACAGGGGGCCCTCGGCACTGAAGCTTTCTTT.

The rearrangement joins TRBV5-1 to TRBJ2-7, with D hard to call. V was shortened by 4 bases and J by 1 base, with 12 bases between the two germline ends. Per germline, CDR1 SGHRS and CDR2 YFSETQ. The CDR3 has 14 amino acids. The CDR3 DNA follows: TGCGCCAGCAGCGGTCTCACCCGGTCCTACGAGCAGTACTTC. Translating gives CASSGLTRSYEQYF.

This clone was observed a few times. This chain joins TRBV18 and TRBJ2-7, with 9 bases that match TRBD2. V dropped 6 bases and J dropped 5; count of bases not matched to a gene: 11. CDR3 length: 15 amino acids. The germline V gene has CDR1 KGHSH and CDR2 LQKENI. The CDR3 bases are TGTGCCAGCTCCTCCTCGGCGGGACTAGCCCACGAGCAGTACTTC. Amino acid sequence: CASSSSAGLAHEQYF.

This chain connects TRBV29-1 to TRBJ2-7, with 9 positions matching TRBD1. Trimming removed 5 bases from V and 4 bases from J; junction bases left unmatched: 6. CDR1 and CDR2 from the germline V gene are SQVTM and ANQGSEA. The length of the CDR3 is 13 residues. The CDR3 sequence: CSVPGQGDYEQYF. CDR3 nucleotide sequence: TGCAGCGTTCCGGGACAGGGCGATTACGAGCAGTACTTC.

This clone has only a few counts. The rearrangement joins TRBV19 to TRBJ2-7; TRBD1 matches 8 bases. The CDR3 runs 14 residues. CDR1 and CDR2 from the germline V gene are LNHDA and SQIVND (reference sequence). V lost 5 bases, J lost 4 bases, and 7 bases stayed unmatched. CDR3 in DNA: TGTGCCAGTAGTCCGCAGGGGGCCCCTTACGAGCAGTACTTC. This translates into CASSPQGAPYEQYF.

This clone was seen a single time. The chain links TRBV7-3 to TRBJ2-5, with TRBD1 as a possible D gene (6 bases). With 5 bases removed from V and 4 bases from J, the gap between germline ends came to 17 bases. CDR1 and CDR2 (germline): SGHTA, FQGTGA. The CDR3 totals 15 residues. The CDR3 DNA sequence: TGTGCCAGCAGCCCCGGGACACCCGACGGAGAGACCCAGTACTTC. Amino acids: CASSPGTPDGETQYF.

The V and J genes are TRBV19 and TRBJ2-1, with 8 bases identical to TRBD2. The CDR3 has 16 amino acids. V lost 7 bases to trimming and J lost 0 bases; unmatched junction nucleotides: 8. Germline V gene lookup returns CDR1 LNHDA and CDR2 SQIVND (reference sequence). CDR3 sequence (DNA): TGTGCCAGTACCGGGGGGGCAGCGACCTCCTACAATGAGCAGTTCTTC. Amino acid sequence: CASTGGAATSYNEQFF.

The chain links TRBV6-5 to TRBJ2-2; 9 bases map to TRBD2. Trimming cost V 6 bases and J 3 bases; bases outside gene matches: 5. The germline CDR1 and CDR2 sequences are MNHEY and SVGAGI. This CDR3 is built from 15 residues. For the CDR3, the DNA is TGTGCCAGCAGATCACTAGCGGGCCACACCGGGGAGCTGTTTTTT. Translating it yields CASRSLAGHTGELFF.

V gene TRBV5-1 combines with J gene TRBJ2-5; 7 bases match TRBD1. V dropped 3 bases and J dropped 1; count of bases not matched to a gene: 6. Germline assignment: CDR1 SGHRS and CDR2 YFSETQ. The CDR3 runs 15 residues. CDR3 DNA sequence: TGCGCCAGCAGCTCGGAAGGACAGGTCCAAGAGACCCAGTACTTC. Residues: CASSSEGQVQETQYF.

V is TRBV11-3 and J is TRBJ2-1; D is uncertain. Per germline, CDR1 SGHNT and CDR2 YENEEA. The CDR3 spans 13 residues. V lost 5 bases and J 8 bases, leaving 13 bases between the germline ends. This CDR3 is CASSRSLNYEQFF. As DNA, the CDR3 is TGTGCCAGCAGCAGGAGCCTGAATTATGAGCAGTTCTTC. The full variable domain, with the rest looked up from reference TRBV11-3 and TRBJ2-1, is EAGVVQSPRYKIIEKKQPVAFWCNPISGHNTLYWYLQNLGQGPELLIRYENEEAVDDSQLPKDRFSAERLKGVDSTLKIQPAELGDSAVYLCASSRSLNYEQFFGPGTRLTVL.

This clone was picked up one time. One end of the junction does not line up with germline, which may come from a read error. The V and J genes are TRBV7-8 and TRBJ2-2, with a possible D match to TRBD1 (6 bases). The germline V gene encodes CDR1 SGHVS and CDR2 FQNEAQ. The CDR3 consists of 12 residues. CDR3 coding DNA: TGTGCCAGCAGCTCCCAACGACAGGAGGTGTTTTTT. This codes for CASSSQRQEVFF.

Here the CDR3 reads CASSPGAGAGVTEAFF. The CDR3 coding sequence is TGCGCCAGCAGCCCTGGTGCAGGGGCAGGAGTCACTGAAGCTTTCTTT. V and J are TRBV5-1 and TRBJ1-1; tentative D call: TRBD1 (6 bases). From germline, CDR1 is SGHRS and CDR2 YFSETQ. The CDR3 runs to 16 residues. Trimming pared 4 bases from V and 4 bases from J, leaving 20 bases between.

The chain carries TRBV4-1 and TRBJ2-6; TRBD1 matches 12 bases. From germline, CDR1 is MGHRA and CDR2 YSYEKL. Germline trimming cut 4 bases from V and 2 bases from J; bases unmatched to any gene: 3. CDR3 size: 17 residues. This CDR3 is CASSRRDRGPGANVLTF. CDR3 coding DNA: TGCGCCAGCAGCCGCCGGGACAGGGGGCCTGGGGCCAACGTCCTGACTTTC.

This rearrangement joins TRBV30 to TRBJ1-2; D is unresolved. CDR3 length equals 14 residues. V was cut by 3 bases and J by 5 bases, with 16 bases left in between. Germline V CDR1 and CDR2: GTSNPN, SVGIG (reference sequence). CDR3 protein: CAWRRGGLWYGYTF. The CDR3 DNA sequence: TGTGCCTGGAGGCGGGGAGGGTTATGGTATGGCTACACCTTC.

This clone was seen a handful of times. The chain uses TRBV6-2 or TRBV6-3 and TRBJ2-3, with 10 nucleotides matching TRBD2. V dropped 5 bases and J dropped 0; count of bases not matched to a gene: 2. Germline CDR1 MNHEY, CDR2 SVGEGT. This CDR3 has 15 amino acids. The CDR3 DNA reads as TGTGCCAGCAGTCGTAGCGGGAGGAGCACAGATACGCAGTATTTT. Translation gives CASSRSGRSTDTQYF.

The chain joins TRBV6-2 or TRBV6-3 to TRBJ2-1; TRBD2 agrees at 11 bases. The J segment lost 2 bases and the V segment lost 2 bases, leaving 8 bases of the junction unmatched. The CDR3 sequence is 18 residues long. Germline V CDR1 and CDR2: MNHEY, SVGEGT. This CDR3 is CASSYGGLAASTYNEQFF. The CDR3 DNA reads TGTGCCAGCAGTTACGGGGGACTAGCGGCTTCAACCTACAATGAGCAGTTCTTC.

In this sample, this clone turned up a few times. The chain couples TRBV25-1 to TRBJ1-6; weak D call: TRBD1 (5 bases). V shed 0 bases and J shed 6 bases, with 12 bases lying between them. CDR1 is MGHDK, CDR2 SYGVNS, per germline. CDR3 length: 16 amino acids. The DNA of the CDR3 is TGTGCCAGCAGTGAATACAGGGATAACCCTAATTCACCCCTCCACTTT. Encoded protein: CASSEYRDNPNSPLHF. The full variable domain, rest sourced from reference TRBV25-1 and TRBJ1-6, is EADIYQTPRYLVIGTGKKITLECSQTMGHDKMYWYQQDPGMELHLIHYSYGVNSTEKGDLSSESTVSRIRTEHFPLTLESARPSHTSQYLCASSEYRDNPNSPLHFGNGTRLTVT.

The CDR3 DNA sequence: TGTGCCACCAGGGACAGGGAAAAGACTGAAGCTTTCTTT. Amino acids: CATRDREKTEAFF. The chain uses TRBV5-8 and TRBJ1-1, with 9 bases fitting TRBD1. CDR1 is SGHTS and CDR2 is YDEGEE in the germline V gene. J lost 5 bases, V lost 9 bases, and 8 bases had no gene match. The CDR3 is made up of 13 amino acids.